One and the same sample provided the 31 T cell receptor beta chains below, sequenced in a study of shared clonotypes between healthy human individuals. Naive CD8 isolation took CD45RO-negative cells positively selected for CCR7 and excluded terminally differentiated effector memory CD45RA+ cells. The method was immunoSEQ multiplex PCR; TCRdb's version includes in-frame clones alone and lacks a portion of them. The sample shows about 2.2 million clones, just under 95% of them seen only once. Sequencing was done on a sample of naive CD8+ T cells from PBMCs. Receptors originate from a man aged 18 to 29 in good health. Some clones in this sample may be carry-over from other donors' samples.

As concerns this clone: Distinct nucleotide sequences in the sample also encode this CDR3. This chain joins TRBV4-1 and TRBJ2-5; D gene ambiguous. This CDR3 spans 13 amino acids. V lost 0 bases to trimming and J lost 3 bases, with 5 bases between them. Per germline, CDR1 MGHRA and CDR2 YSYEKL. CDR3 DNA sequence: TGCGCCAGCAGCCAAGATAGGGAAGAGACCCAGTACTTC. As protein: CASSQDREETQYF.

This rearrangement joins TRBV7-9 to TRBJ2-3, with D maybe TRBD1 (6 bases). CDR3 length: 13 residues. Germline CDR1 and CDR2: SEHNR and FQNEAQ (reference sequence). Trimming took off 10 bases at V and 2 bases at J, with 13 bases between the two ends. CDR3 nucleotide sequence: TGTGCCACCAGACAGGACCTCACAGATACGCAGTATTTT. As protein: CATRQDLTDTQYF.

V and J are TRBV13 and TRBJ2-7; 14 nucleotides match TRBD2. This CDR3 has 16 residues. V shed 3 bases, J shed 3 bases, and the junction held 4 bases outside the gene matches. CDR1 PRHDT and CDR2 FYEKMQ come from the germline V gene (reference sequence). CDR3 residues: CASSFGLAGGSYEQYF. CDR3 coding DNA: TGTGCCAGCAGCTTCGGACTAGCGGGAGGTAGCTACGAGCAGTACTTC.

This clone was seen a single time. The chain couples TRBV19 to TRBJ1-5, with TRBD1 identical over 9 bases. V lost 8 bases, J lost 3 bases, and 5 bases stayed unmatched. The length of the CDR3 is 14 residues. Germline assignment: CDR1 LNHDA and CDR2 SQIVND (reference sequence). CDR3 amino acids: CASSDRGYNQPQHF. DNA of the CDR3: TGTGCCAGTTCTGACAGGGGGTACAATCAGCCCCAGCATTTT.

This clone appeared once. V usage is TRBV6-1 and J usage is TRBJ1-1; D possibly corresponds to TRBD1 (6 bases). V was shortened by 5 bases and J by 1 base, with 11 bases between the two germline ends. This CDR3 has 14 residues. In germline, CDR1 is MNHNS, CDR2 SASEGT. The CDR3 nucleotides are TGTGCCAGCAGTTTACAGGGAGAGAACACTGAAGCTTTCTTT. Protein product: CASSLQGENTEAFF.

The V call is TRBV19, the J call TRBJ1-1; 9 nucleotides agree with TRBD1. Germline trimming cut 1 base from V and 1 base from J; bases unmatched to any gene: 4. The germline CDR1 and CDR2 sequences are LNHDA and SQIVND (reference sequence). The CDR3 extends over 16 amino acids. The CDR3 reads CASSIVQGAANTEAFF. CDR3 coding DNA: TGTGCCAGTAGTATAGTACAGGGGGCTGCGAACACTGAAGCTTTCTTT.

The rearrangement joins TRBV28 to TRBJ2-7; D uncertain. The CDR3 spans 12 residues. Looked up from germline, CDR1 is MDHEN and CDR2 is SYDVKM. Trimming stripped 4 bases from V and 3 bases from J, with 7 bases between. This CDR3 is CASSSRLYEQYF. The DNA for the CDR3 is TGTGCCAGCAGTTCCAGGCTCTACGAGCAGTACTTC.

The chain combines TRBV19 with TRBJ1-5, with TRBD1 as a possible D gene (6 bases). The CDR3 has 14 amino acids. Germline V gene sequence: CDR1 LNHDA, CDR2 SQIVND (reference sequence). V was pared by 7 bases and J by 2 bases, with 12 bases between. CDR3 nucleotides: TGTGCCAGTACGGCTAGACAGGGCAATCAGCCCCAGCATTTT. Its translation is CASTARQGNQPQHF.

This clone was found once. The chain's CDR3 is CASSLLAGVRNEQYF. The CDR3 DNA is TGTGCCAGCAGCTTATTGGCGGGAGTGAGGAACGAGCAGTACTTC. The chain couples TRBV7-3 to TRBJ2-7; 7 bases agree with TRBD2. The germline CDR1 and CDR2 sequences are SGHTA and FQGTGA. The V segment lost 2 bases and the J segment 5 bases; nucleotides outside the gene matches: 9. CDR3 length: 15 residues.

V gene TRBV9 combines with J gene TRBJ1-4, with a tentative D call TRBD1 (5 bases). The CDR3 loop spans 17 amino acids. Trimming stripped 0 bases from V and 8 bases from J, with 20 bases between. The germline gives CDR1 SGDLS, CDR2 YYNGEE. CDR3 protein: CASSVGFVGAGGEKLFF. The CDR3 nucleotides are TGTGCCAGCAGCGTAGGTTTCGTTGGGGCGGGAGGCGAAAAACTGTTTTTT.

This clone came up once. The rearrangement joins TRBV9 to TRBJ2-4; 7 nucleotides align to TRBD1. The CDR3 length is 15 residues. The germline CDR1 and CDR2 sequences are SGDLS and YYNGEE. V shed 3 bases, J shed 5 bases, and the junction held 8 bases outside the gene matches. The CDR3 DNA follows: TGTGCCAGCAGCGCAGGGGGTCTTAGCCAAAACATTCAGTACTTC. Protein product: CASSAGGLSQNIQYF.

V gene TRBV18 combines with J gene TRBJ2-7, with a possible D match to TRBD1 (5 bases). V was cut by 3 bases and J by 3 bases, with 15 bases left in between. Germline V gene lookup returns CDR1 KGHSH and CDR2 LQKENI. CDR3 length: 15 amino acids. Written as DNA, the CDR3 is TGTGCCAGCTCACCGACGCAGGGTGTCGGCTACGAGCAGTACTTC. Amino acids: CASSPTQGVGYEQYF.

This sequence joins TRBV28 and TRBJ1-5; perhaps TRBD1 as D (6 bases). The V gene lost 7 bases and the J gene lost 0 bases, with 25 bases spanning the gap. Germline V lookup: CDR1 MDHEN, CDR2 SYDVKM. The CDR3 has 19 residues. CDR3 amino acids: CASIKTPGANFPSNQPQHF. In DNA, the CDR3 is TGTGCCAGCATCAAAACTCCGGGGGCCAACTTCCCTAGCAATCAGCCCCAGCATTTT.

The CDR3 region is CASTPDRGQTEAFF. The CDR3 DNA reads as TGTGCCAGCACCCCGGACAGGGGGCAAACTGAAGCTTTCTTT. The chain couples TRBV7-9 to TRBJ1-1, with 11 bases lining up with TRBD1. Germline trimming cut 7 bases from V and 5 bases from J; bases unmatched to any gene: 6. CDR1 SEHNR and CDR2 FQNEAQ come from the germline V gene (reference sequence). The CDR3 spans 14 residues.

The chain employs TRBV27 and TRBJ2-7, with 8 bases aligning to TRBD2. V lost 2 bases to trimming and J lost 5 bases; unmatched junction nucleotides: 5. CDR1 and CDR2 (germline): MNHEY, SMNVEV (reference sequence). This CDR3 has 14 amino acids. CDR3 in amino acids: CASSLSGSNNEQYF. CDR3 nucleotide sequence: TGTGCCAGCAGTTTAAGCGGGAGTAACAACGAGCAGTACTTC.

This chain uses TRBV7-9 with TRBJ2-5, with unresolved D. The DNA end is more similar to TRBJ2-7, so the J call may be wrong. CDR3 size: 12 residues. Per the germline V gene, CDR1 is SEHNR and CDR2 is FQNEAQ (reference sequence). CDR3 DNA: TGTGCCAGCAGCTCAAATCTCTACGAGCAGTACTTC. This translates into CASSSNLYEQYF.

The genes are TRBV12-2 and TRBJ2-6. TRBV12-2 is designated a pseudogene. This CDR3 comprises 18 residues. CDR3 residues: CASRLKETTQSRANVLTF. The CDR3 DNA sequence: TGTGCAAGTCGCCTCAAAGAGACCACACAAAGTCGGGCCAACGTCCTGACTTTC.

V usage is TRBV6-5 and J usage is TRBJ2-1, with 9 positions matching TRBD2. This CDR3 region has 15 residues. Germline CDR1 is MNHEY and CDR2 is SVGAGI. Unmatched junction bases numbered 5, after V lost 6 bases and J lost 2 bases. DNA for the CDR3: TGTGCCAGCAGGGGCGGGAGGGCCGCCTACAATGAGCAGTTCTTC. As protein: CASRGGRAAYNEQFF.

The chain combines TRBV28 with TRBJ2-3; the match to TRBD2 covers 7 bases. This CDR3 is built from 17 residues. The ends lost 6 bases at V and 6 bases at J; junction bases unmatched: 18. In germline, CDR1 is MDHEN, CDR2 SYDVKM. CDR3 sequence: CASSTNIRGREADTQYF. Here the CDR3 DNA reads TGTGCCAGCAGCACCAATATAAGAGGGAGGGAGGCGGATACGCAGTATTTT.

With regard to this clone: At one end, the junction sequence differs from germline, possibly due to a read error. The rearrangement links TRBV2 to TRBJ2-7, with D possibly being TRBD1 or TRBD2 (5 bases each). This CDR3 region has 11 residues. CDR1 and CDR2 (germline): SNHLY, FYNNEI. The CDR3 loop reads CASGGTLEEYF. CDR3 DNA sequence: TGTGCCAGCGGTGGGACCCTCGAGGAGTACTTC.

This sequence joins TRBV7-9 and TRBJ2-3; 7 bases are a match to TRBD2. The germline V gene has CDR1 SEHNR and CDR2 FQNEAQ (reference sequence). V dropped 3 bases and J dropped 2; count of bases not matched to a gene: 11. CDR3 size: 17 residues. In DNA form, the CDR3 reads TGTGCCAGCAGCTTCTCACCTCGGGAGGCCTTCACAGATACGCAGTATTTT. Translation: CASSFSPREAFTDTQYF.

The chain has TRBV7-9 and TRBJ2-7; 8 positions match TRBD1. The CDR3 extends over 13 amino acids. V gave up 5 bases and J gave up 3 bases; unmatched junction bases: 3. CDR1 is SEHNR and CDR2 is FQNEAQ in the germline V gene (reference sequence). CDR3 coding DNA: TGTGCCAGCAGCAACAGGGGGTACTACGAGCAGTACTTC. Its translation: CASSNRGYYEQYF.

A word on this clone: The same CDR3 also results from other DNA sequences found in this sample. The gene calls are TRBV7-2 and TRBJ2-7; TRBD2 matches 11 bases. The CDR3 totals 15 residues. CDR1 and CDR2 from the germline V gene are SGHTA and FQGNSA. The trim removed 5 bases at V and 2 bases at J, leaving 5 bases unmatched. Here the CDR3 DNA reads TGTGCCAGCAGCCTAGGGGGACTAGCGGCCTACGAGCAGTACTTC. Its protein product is CASSLGGLAAYEQYF.

In the case of this clone: The sample carries other DNA sequences with the same CDR3. The rearrangement joins TRBV27 to TRBJ1-5; 8 bases are a match to TRBD1. The CDR3 covers 15 residues. The ends lost 1 base at V and 7 bases at J; junction bases unmatched: 6. Germline assignment: CDR1 MNHEY and CDR2 SMNVEV (reference sequence). This chain's CDR3 is CASSLLGQGGQPQHF. Written as DNA, the CDR3 is TGTGCCAGCAGTTTATTAGGACAGGGTGGGCAGCCCCAGCATTTT.

The rearrangement links TRBV4-1 to TRBJ1-4, with unresolved D. Per the germline V gene, CDR1 is MGHRA and CDR2 is YSYEKL. CDR3 length equals 15 residues. V was cut by 0 bases and J by 4 bases, with 9 bases left in between. CDR3 amino acids: CASSQDHTFNEKLFF. CDR3 bases: TGCGCCAGCAGCCAAGATCATACCTTTAATGAAAAACTGTTTTTT.

Regarding this clone: Other DNA sequences from this sample encode an identical CDR3 as well. The chain employs TRBV9 and TRBJ2-7; D remains unclear. This CDR3 has 14 amino acids. V was trimmed by 0 bases and J by 2 bases, leaving 9 bases between them. From germline, CDR1 is SGDLS and CDR2 YYNGEE. The CDR3 DNA sequence: TGTGCCAGCAGCGTAGTCCCTGGAACCTACGAGCAGTACTTC. Translating gives CASSVVPGTYEQYF.

V gene TRBV5-1 combines with J gene TRBJ1-2; D is ambiguous. Per germline, CDR1 SGHRS and CDR2 YFSETQ. V lost 0 bases, J lost 4 bases, and 7 bases lay in between. The CDR3 runs 13 residues. CDR3 in DNA: TGCGCCAGCAGCTTGGACTCCGCCTATGGCTACACCTTC. Encoded protein: CASSLDSAYGYTF.

In its sample, this clone was seen once. Other DNA sequences of this sample code for an identical CDR3. The chain has TRBV6-6 and TRBJ2-7; 8 nucleotides align to TRBD1. The ends lost 3 bases at V and 3 bases at J; junction bases unmatched: 4. Germline lookup yields CDR1 MNHNY and CDR2 SVGAGI (reference sequence). This CDR3 comprises 14 residues. The CDR3 loop reads CASSYGGQDYEQYF. DNA for the CDR3: TGTGCCAGCAGTTATGGGGGACAGGACTACGAGCAGTACTTC.

This clone was counted a few times. The chain combines TRBV10-3 with TRBJ1-5; no reliable D call. V gave up 2 bases and J gave up 5 bases, with 10 bases separating them. This CDR3 contains 14 residues. Per germline, CDR1 ENHRY and CDR2 SYGVKD. CDR3 region: CAISEGRWDQPQHF. In DNA, the CDR3 is TGTGCCATCAGTGAGGGCAGATGGGATCAGCCCCAGCATTTT.

In this sample, this clone turned up once. V usage is TRBV5-5 and J usage is TRBJ1-4; a possible D gene is TRBD1 (6 bases). The CDR3 has 12 amino acids. Trimming took 5 bases from V and 8 from J, leaving 10 bases between them. The germline V gene encodes CDR1 SGHKS and CDR2 YYEKEE (reference sequence). The CDR3 reads CASSSGTEKLFF. Written as DNA, the CDR3 is TGTGCCAGCAGTTCCGGGACAGAAAAACTGTTTTTT. Full variable domain (outside the CDR3, taken from reference TRBV5-5 and TRBJ1-4): DAGVTQSPTHLIKTRGQQVTLRCSPISGHKSVSWYQQVLGQGPQFIFQYYEKEERGRGNFPDRFSARQFPNYSSELNVNALLLGDSALYLCASSSGTEKLFFGSGTQLSVL.

The V and J genes are TRBV19 and TRBJ2-3; TRBD1 is a possible D gene (5 bases). V was shortened by 3 bases and J by 3 bases, with 19 bases between the two germline ends. This CDR3 has 17 amino acids. Germline V gene data show CDR1 as LNHDA and CDR2 as SQIVND (reference sequence). The CDR3 loop is CASSIRDRTISTDTQYF. The CDR3 nucleotides are TGTGCCAGTAGTATCAGGGATCGGACAATCAGTACAGATACGCAGTATTTT.